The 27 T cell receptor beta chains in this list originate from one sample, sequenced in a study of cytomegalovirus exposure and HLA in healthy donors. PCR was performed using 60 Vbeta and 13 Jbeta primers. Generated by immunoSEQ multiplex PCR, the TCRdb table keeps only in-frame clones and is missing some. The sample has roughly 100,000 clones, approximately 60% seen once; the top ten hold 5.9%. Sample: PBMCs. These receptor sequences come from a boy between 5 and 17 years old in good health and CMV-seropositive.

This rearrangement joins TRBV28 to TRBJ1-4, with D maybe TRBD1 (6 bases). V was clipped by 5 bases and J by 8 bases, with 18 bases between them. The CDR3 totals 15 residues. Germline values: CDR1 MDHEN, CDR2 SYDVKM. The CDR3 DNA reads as TGTGCCAGCAGTGAGAGAGCAGGGGTTGGGGAAAAACTGTTTTTT. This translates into CASSERAGVGEKLFF.

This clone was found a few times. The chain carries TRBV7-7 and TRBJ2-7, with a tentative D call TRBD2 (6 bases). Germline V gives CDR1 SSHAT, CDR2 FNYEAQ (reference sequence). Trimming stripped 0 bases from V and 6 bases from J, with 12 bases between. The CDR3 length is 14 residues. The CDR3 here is CASSLAEGSSEQYF. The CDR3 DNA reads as TGTGCCAGCAGCTTAGCGGAGGGGAGCAGCGAGCAGTACTTC.

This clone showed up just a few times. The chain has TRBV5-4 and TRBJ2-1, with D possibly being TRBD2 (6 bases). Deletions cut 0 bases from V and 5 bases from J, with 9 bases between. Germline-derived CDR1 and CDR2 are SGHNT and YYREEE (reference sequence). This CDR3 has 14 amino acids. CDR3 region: CASSLALANNEQFF. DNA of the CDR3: TGTGCCAGCAGCTTGGCGCTAGCGAACAATGAGCAGTTCTTC.

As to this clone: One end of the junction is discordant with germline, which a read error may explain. CDR3 region: CAGSLVEQGNVLTF. CDR3 nucleotides: TGCGCCGGCAGCTTGGTTGAACAGGGTAACGTCCTGACTTTC. This rearrangement joins TRBV5-1 to TRBJ2-6; TRBD1 might be the D (6 bases). Looked up from germline, CDR1 is SGHRS and CDR2 is YFSETQ. The CDR3 runs 14 residues. Full variable domain (rest looked up from reference TRBV5-1 and TRBJ2-6): KAGVTQTPRYLIKTRGQQVTLSCSPISGHRSVSWYQQTPGQGLQFLFEYFSETQRNKGNFPGRFSGRQFSNSRSEMNVSTLELGDSALYLCAGSLVEQGNVLTFGAGSRLTVL.

CDR3 bases: TGCGCCAGCGAGAAGTACAGGGTCTCCTACGAGCAGTACTTC. Encoded protein: CASEKYRVSYEQYF. The chain uses TRBV10-1 and TRBJ2-7, with D tentatively TRBD1 (6 bases). The germline CDR1 and CDR2 sequences are WNHNN and SYGVQD (reference sequence). CDR3 length: 14 amino acids. The V and J ends lost 8 bases and 0 bases respectively, with 14 bases between them.

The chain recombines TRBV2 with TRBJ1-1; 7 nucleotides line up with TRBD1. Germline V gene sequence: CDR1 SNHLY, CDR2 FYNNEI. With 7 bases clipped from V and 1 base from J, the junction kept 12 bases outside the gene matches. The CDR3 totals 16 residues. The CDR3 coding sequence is TGTGCCAGCATTCCTTGGACAGGTATGGAGAACACTGAAGCTTTCTTT. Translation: CASIPWTGMENTEAFF.

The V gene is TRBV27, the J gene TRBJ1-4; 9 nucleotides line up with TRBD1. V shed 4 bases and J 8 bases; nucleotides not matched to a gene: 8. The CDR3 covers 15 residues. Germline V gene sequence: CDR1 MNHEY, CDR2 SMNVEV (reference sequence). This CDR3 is CASSSPGQGGEKLFF. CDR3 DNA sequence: TGTGCCAGCAGTTCCCCGGGACAGGGCGGGGAAAAACTGTTTTTT. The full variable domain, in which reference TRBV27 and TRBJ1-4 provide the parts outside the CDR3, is EAQVTQNPRYLITVTGKKLTVTCSQNMNHEYMSWYRQDPGLGLRQIYYSMNVEVTDKGDVPEGYKVSRKEKRNFPLILESPSPNQTSLYFCASSSPGQGGEKLFFGSGTQLSVL.

The CDR3 reads CATRDPGLNYEQYF. DNA of the CDR3: TGTGCCACCAGAGACCCGGGTCTGAACTACGAGCAGTACTTC. The V call is TRBV6-5, the J call TRBJ2-5; D not resolved. TRBJ2-7 explains the end of the DNA better; the J call may be wrong. Per the germline V gene, CDR1 is MNHEY and CDR2 is SVGAGI. The CDR3 totals 14 residues.

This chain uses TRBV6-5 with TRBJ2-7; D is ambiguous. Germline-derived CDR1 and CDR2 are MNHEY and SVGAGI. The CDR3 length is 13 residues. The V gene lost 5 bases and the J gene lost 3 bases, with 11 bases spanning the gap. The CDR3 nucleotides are TGTGCCAGCAGTCGCCTACGCAACTACGAGCAGTACTTC. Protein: CASSRLRNYEQYF.

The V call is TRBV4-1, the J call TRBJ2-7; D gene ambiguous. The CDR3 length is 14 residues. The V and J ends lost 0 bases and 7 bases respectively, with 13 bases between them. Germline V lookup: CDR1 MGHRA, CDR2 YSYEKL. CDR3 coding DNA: TGCGCCAGCAGCCAAGATACCGGAGACCGGGAGCAGTACTTC. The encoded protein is CASSQDTGDREQYF.

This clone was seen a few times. The CDR3 sequence: CASSQAGAYEQYF. CDR3 in DNA: TGTGCCAGCAGCCAGGCGGGGGCCTACGAGCAGTACTTC. The chain employs TRBV14 and TRBJ2-7, with TRBD2 matching over 7 bases. The trim removed 3 bases at V and 2 bases at J, leaving 1 base unmatched. Germline-derived CDR1 and CDR2 are SGHDN and FVKESK. CDR3 size: 13 residues.

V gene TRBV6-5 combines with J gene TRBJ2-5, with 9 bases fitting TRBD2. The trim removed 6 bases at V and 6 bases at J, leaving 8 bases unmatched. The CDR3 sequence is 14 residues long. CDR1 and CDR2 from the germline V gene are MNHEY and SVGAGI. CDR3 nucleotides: TGTGCCAGCAGACAGTGGCTAGCGGGGCAGACCCAGTACTTC. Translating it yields CASRQWLAGQTQYF.

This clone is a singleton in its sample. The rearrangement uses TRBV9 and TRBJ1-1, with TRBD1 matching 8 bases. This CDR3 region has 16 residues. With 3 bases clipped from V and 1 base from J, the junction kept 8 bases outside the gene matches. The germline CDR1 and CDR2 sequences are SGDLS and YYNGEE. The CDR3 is CASSDGPGTGNTEAFF. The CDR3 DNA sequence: TGTGCCAGCAGCGACGGACCCGGGACAGGGAACACTGAAGCTTTCTTT. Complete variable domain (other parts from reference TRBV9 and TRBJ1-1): DSGVTQTPKHLITATGQRVTLRCSPRSGDLSVYWYQQSLDQGLQFLIQYYNGEERAKGNILERFSAQQFPDLHSELNLSSLELGDSALYFCASSDGPGTGNTEAFFGQGTRLTVV.

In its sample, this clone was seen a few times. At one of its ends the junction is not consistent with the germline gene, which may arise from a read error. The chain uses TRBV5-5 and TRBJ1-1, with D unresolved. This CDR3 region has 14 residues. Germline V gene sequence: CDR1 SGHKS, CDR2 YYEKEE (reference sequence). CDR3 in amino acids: CASSLVTRNTEAFF. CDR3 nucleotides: TGTGCCAGCAGTTTGGTCACTAGGAACACTGAAGCTTTCTTT.

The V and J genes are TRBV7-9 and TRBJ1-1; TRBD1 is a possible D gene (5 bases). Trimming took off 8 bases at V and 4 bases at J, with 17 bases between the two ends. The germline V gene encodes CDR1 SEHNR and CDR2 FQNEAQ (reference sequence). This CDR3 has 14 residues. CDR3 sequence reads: CASGLGGAGTEAFF. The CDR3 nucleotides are TGTGCCAGCGGTCTGGGGGGTGCGGGCACTGAAGCTTTCTTT.

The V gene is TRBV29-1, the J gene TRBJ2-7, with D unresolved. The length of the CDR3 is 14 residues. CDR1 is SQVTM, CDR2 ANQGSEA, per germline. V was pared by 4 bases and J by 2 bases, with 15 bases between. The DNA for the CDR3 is TGCAGCGTTGTTTGGTCTAAGATAGCCTACGAGCAGTACTTC. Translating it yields CSVVWSKIAYEQYF.

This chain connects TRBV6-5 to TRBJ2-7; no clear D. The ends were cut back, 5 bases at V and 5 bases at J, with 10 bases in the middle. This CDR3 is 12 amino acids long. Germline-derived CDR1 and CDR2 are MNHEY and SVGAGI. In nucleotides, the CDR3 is TGTGCCAGCAGTCCGGGTGTCCACGAGCAGTACTTC. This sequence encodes CASSPGVHEQYF.

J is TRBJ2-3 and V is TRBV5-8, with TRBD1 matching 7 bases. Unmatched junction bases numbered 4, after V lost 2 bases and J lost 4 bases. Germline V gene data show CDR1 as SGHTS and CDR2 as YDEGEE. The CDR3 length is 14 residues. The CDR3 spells CASSLGDRPDTQYF. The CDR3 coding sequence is TGTGCCAGCAGCTTAGGGGACAGACCAGATACGCAGTATTTT.

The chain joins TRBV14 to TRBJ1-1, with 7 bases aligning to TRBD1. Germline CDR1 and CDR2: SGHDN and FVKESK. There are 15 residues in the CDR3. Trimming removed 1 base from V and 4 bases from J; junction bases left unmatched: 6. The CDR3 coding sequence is TGTGCCAGCAGCCAAGTAAGAGGGACAGCCACTGAAGCTTTCTTT. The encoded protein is CASSQVRGTATEAFF.

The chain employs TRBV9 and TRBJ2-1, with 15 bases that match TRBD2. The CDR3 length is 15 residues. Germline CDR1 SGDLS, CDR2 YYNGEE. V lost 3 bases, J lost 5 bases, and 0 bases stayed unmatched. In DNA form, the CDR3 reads TGTGCCAGCAGCGGGACTAGCGGGGGGGACAATGAGCAGTTCTTC. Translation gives CASSGTSGGDNEQFF.

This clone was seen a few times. The CDR3, as DNA: TGTGCCAGCGTCCGAGCTTCGAACACCGGGGAGCTGTTTTTT. Its translation is CASVRASNTGELFF. This chain joins TRBV6-1 and TRBJ2-2; D unresolved. Germline CDR1 MNHNS, CDR2 SASEGT. Trimming left V 8 bases short and J 0 bases short, with 10 bases between. The CDR3 covers 14 residues.

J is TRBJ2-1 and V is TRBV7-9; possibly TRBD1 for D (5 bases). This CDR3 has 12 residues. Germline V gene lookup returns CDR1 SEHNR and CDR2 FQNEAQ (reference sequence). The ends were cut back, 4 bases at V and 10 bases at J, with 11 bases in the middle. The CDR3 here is CASSYDDREQFF. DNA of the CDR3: TGTGCCAGCAGCTACGACGACAGAGAGCAGTTCTTC.

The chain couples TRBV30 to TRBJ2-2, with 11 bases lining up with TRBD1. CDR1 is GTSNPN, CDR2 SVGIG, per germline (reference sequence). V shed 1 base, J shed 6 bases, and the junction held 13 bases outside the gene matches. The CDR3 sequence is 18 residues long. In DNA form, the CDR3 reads TGTGCCTGGAGTGGGAATTGGGACAGGGGGATAGAATCCGGGGAGCTGTTTTTT. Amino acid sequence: CAWSGNWDRGIESGELFF.

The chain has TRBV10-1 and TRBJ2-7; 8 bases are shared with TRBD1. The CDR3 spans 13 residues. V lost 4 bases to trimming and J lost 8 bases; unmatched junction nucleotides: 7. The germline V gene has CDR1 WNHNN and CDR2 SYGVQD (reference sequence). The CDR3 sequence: CASSVGQGAKQYF. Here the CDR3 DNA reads TGCGCCAGCAGTGTTGGCCAGGGGGCGAAGCAGTACTTC.

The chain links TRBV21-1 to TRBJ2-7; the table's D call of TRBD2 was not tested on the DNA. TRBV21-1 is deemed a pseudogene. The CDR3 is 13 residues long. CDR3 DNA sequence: TGTGCCACAGCGGGGGGACCGTTCTACGAGCAGTACTTC. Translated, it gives CATAGGPFYEQYF.

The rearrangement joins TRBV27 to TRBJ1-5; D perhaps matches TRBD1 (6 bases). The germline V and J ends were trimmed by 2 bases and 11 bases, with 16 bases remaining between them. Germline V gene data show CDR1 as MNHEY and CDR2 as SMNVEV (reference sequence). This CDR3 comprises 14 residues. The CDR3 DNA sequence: TGTGCCAGCAGTTTAAGGACAGATGCTCGGTCCCAGCATTTT. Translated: CASSLRTDARSQHF.

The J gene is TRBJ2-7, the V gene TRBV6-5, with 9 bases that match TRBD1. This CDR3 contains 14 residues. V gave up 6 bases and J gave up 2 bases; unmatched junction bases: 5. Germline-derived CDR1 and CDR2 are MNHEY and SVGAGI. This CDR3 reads CASRPGQGTYEQYF. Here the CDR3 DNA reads TGTGCCAGCAGGCCGGGACAGGGAACCTACGAGCAGTACTTC.